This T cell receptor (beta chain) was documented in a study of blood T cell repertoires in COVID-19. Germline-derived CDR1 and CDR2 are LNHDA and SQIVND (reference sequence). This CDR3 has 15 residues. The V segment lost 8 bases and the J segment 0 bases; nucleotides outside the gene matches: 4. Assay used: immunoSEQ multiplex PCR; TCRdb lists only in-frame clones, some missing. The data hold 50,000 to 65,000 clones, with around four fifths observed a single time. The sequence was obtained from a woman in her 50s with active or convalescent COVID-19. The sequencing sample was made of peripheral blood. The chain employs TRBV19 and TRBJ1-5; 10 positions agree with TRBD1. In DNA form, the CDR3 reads TGTGCCAGTCGGGACAGGGGATATAGCAATCAGCCCCAGCATTTT. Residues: CASRDRGYSNQPQHF.